This T cell receptor beta chain was sequenced in a study of human T cells and chemical hapten exposure. About the study: The patient population, which was mostly female, had alopecia areata, totalis or universalis.

This CDR3 spans 15 amino acids. The ends were cut back, 3 bases at V and 8 bases at J, with 17 bases in the middle. Germline CDR1 KGHSH, CDR2 LQKENI. Time point given: patch test 3, about 24 weeks after DPC sensitization. As for treatment: therapeutic diphenylcyclopropenone sensitization with weekly scalp DPC. TCRdb redid the calling of the RACE reads with MiXCR, one entry per CDR3 protein. Of about 110,000 distinct CDR3 sequences in the sample, around 34% were seen once. V usage is TRBV18 and J usage is TRBJ2-1; possibly TRBD1 or TRBD2 for D (5 bases each). The starting material was whole blood, obtained in connection with sensitization to the hapten diphenylcyclopropenone (DPC). The TCR originated in a man aged 35-49 years with alopecia areata. Some clones in this sample may be carry-over from other donors' samples. CDR3 coding DNA: TGTGCCAGCTCACCGGGGCATGGAGGCGGAGATGAGCAGTTCTTC. Protein: CASSPGHGGGDEQFF.